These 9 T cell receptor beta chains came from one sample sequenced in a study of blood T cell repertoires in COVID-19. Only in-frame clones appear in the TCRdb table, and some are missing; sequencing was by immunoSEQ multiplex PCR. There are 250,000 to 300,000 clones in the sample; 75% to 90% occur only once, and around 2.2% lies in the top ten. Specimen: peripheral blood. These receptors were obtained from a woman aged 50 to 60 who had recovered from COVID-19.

CDR3 amino acids: CSVEDSYEQYF. CDR3 in DNA: TGCAGCGTTGAGGACAGCTACGAGCAGTACTTC. The V and J genes are TRBV29-1 and TRBJ2-7, with D tentatively TRBD1 (6 bases). CDR1 SQVTM and CDR2 ANQGSEA come from the germline V gene. Trimming stripped 3 bases from V and 3 bases from J, with 6 bases between. The CDR3 length is 11 residues.

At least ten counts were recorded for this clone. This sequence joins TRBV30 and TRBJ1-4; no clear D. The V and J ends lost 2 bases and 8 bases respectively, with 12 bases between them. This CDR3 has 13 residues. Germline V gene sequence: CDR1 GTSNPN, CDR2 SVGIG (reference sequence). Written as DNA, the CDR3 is TGTGCCTGGAGTCGGGAGGGCGCGGAAAAACTGTTTTTT. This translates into CAWSREGAEKLFF. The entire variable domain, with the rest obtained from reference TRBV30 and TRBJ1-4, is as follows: SQTIHQWPATLVQPVGSPLSLECTVEGTSNPNLYWYRQAAGRGLQLLFYSVGIGQISSEVPQNLSASRPQDRQFILSSKKLLLSDSGFYLCAWSREGAEKLFFGSGTQLSVL.

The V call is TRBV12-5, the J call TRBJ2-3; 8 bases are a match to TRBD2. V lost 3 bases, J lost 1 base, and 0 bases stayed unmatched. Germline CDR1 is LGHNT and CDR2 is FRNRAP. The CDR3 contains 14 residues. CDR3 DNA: TGTGCTAGTGGTTTTAGCGGGGGCACAGATACGCAGTATTTT. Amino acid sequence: CASGFSGGTDTQYF.

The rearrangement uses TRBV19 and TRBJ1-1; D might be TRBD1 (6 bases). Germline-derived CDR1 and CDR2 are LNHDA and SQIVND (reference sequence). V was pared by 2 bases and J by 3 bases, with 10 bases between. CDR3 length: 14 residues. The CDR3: CASSIYRDHTEAFF. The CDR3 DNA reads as TGTGCCAGTAGTATATACAGGGACCACACTGAAGCTTTCTTT. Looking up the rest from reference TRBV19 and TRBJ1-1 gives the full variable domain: DGGITQSPKYLFRKEGQNVTLSCEQNLNHDAMYWYRQDPGQGLRLIYYSQIVNDFQKGDIAEGYSVSREKKESFPLTVTSAQKNPTAFYLCASSIYRDHTEAFFGQGTRLTVV.

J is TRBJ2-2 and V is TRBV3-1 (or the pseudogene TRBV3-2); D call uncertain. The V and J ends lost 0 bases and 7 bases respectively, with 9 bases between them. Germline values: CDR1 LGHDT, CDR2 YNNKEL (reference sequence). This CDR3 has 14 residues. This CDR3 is CASSQDVALGELFF. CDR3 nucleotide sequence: TGTGCCAGCAGCCAAGATGTAGCTCTCGGGGAGCTGTTTTTT.

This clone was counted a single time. The CDR3 sequence is CATRGTATFSGNTIYF. In DNA, the CDR3 is TGTGCCACCCGTGGGACAGCAACTTTCTCTGGAAACACCATATATTTT. The rearrangement uses TRBV11-2 and TRBJ1-3; 7 nucleotides agree with TRBD1. The V gene end was trimmed by 10 bases and the J gene end by 0 bases; junction bases not matched to a gene: 12. There are 16 residues in the CDR3. The germline gives CDR1 SGHAT, CDR2 FQNNGV.

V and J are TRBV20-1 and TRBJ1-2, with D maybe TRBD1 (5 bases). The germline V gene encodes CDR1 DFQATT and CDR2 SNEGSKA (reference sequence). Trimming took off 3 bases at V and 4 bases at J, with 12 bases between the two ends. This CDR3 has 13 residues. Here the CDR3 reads CSASRGALYGYTF. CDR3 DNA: TGCAGTGCTAGTCGCGGGGCCCTCTATGGCTACACCTTC.

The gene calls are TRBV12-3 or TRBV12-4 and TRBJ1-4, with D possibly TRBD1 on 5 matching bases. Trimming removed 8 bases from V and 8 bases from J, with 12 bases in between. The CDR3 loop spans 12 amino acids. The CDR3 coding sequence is TGTGCCAGCCTGAGGCGGGGGGAAAAACTGTTTTTT. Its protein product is CASLRRGEKLFF.

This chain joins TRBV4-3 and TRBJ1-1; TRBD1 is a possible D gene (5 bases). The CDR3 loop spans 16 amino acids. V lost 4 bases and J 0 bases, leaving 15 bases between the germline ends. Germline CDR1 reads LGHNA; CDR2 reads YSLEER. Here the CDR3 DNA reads TGCGCCAGCAGCCGCGGACGGGGGGGGATGAACACTGAAGCTTTCTTT. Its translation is CASSRGRGGMNTEAFF.